This TCR beta chain is drawn from a study of blood T cells in healthy people across ages. Study-wide background: Per two T cells, about one barcoded beta molecule was captured through template switching.

The study, taken as a whole, reports: Per million T cells, TCR beta diversity dropped roughly linearly as age increased.

This clonotype has more than one count but fewer than ten. What it binds is unknown. The CDR3 loop spans 15 amino acids. Trimming cost V 6 bases and J 4 bases; bases outside gene matches: 6. CDR1 and CDR2 from the germline V gene are DFQATT and SNEGSKA (reference sequence). The use of a sample-barcoded 5' primer and a J-beta primer mix characterized a second PCR of roughly 7 to 12 cycles. From the 5' RACE reads, TCRdb called clonotypes with MiXCR, one entry per CDR3 protein. The table has around 800,000 distinct CDR3 sequences, around 24% seen once; the top ten hold around 3%. These sequences were also reported in another study, on T cells of mothers and their children. That source adds: Pairs that are related and pairs that are unrelated have TCR recombination output shaped similarly by thymic selection.

The TCR sequence derives from a boy between 5 and 17 years old in good health. The specimen sequenced was blood. The chain combines TRBV20-1 with TRBJ2-2; 12 bases map to TRBD2. The CDR3 DNA reads TGCAGTGCCAACTTACTAGCGGGGGGCACCGGGGAGCTGTTTTTT. Protein: CSANLLAGGTGELFF.